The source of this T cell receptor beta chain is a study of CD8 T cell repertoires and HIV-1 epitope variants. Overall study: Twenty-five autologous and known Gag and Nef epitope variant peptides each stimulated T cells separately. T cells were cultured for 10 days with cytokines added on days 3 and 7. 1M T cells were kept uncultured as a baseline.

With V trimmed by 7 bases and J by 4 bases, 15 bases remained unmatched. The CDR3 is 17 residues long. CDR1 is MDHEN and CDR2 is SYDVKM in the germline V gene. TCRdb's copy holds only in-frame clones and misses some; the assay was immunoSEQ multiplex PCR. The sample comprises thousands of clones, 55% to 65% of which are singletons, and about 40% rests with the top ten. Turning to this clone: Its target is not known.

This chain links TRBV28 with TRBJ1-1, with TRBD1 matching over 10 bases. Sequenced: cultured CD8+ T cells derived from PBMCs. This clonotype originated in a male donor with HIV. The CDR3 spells CASTAAGTGVISTEAFF. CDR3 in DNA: TGTGCCAGCACCGCCGCCGGGACAGGGGTGATTTCCACTGAAGCTTTCTTT.